The sample holds one count of the clone carrying this T cell receptor beta chain. The antigen is unknown. Some clones are missing from TCRdb's copy, which holds only in-frame ones; the method was immunoSEQ multiplex PCR. The sample records roughly 64,000 clones, around 83% being singletons. These data belong to a study of OX40 agonist ivuxolimab in advanced cancers. Study context: Patients in the trial were receiving intravenous ivuxolimab every 2 weeks, at doses of 0.01 to 10 mg/kg. Study conclusions and caveats: CD8+ T cells were the subset that, on average, had more expanded clones than CD4+.

This CDR3 contains 16 residues. Trimming removed 1 base from V and 7 bases from J; junction bases left unmatched: 7. Looked up from germline, CDR1 is LGHNA and CDR2 is YSLEER. Source: CD4+ or CD8+ T cells sorted from blood, taken in a trial of the OX40 agonist ivuxolimab. This TCR came from an adult with an advanced solid tumor such as melanoma, head and neck, liver or kidney cancer. The rearrangement links TRBV4-3 to TRBJ1-4; TRBD1 aligns across 9 bases. CDR3 sequence: CASSQVLGQGVEKLFF. In nucleotides, the CDR3 is TGCGCCAGCAGCCAAGTTTTGGGACAGGGAGTTGAAAAACTGTTTTTT.